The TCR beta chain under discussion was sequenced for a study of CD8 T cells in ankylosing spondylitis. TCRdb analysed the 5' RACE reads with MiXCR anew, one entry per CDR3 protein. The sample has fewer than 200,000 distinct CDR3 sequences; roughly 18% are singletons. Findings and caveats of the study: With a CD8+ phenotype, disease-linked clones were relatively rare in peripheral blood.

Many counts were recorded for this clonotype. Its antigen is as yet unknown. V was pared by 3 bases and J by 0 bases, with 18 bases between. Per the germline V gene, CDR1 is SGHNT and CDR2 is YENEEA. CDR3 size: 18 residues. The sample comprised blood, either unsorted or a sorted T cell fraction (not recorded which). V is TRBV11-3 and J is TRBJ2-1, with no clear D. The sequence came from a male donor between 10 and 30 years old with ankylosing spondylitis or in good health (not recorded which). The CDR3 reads CASSFALNSRGSYNEQFF. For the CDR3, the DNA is TGTGCCAGCAGCTTCGCTTTGAACTCGCGAGGCTCCTACAATGAGCAGTTCTTC. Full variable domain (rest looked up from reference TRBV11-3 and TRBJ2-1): EAGVVQSPRYKIIEKKQPVAFWCNPISGHNTLYWYLQNLGQGPELLIRYENEEAVDDSQLPKDRFSAERLKGVDSTLKIQPAELGDSAVYLCASSFALNSRGSYNEQFFGPGTRLTVL.